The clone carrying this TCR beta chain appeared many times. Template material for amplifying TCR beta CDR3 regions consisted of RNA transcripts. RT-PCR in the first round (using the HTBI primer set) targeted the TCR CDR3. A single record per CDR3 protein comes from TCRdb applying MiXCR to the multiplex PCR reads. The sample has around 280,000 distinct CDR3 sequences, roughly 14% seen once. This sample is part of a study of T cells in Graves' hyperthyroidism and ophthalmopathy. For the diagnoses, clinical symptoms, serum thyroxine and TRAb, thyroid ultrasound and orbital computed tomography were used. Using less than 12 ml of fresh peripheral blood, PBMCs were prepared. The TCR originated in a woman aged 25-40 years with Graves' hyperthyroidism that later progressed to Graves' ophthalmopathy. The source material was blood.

Here the CDR3 DNA reads TGTGCCTGGAGTGTATATGACAGCTTTAACTACGAGCAGTACTTC. It codes for CAWSVYDSFNYEQYF. This chain uses TRBV30 with TRBJ2-7, with D possibly TRBD1 on 5 matching bases. The germline V gene has CDR1 GTSNPN and CDR2 SVGIG (reference sequence). Trimming took 0 bases from V and 3 from J, leaving 15 bases between them. The length of the CDR3 is 15 residues.